This T cell receptor (beta chain) was observed in a study of shared clonotypes between healthy human individuals. Study context: The donors, a couple of women and a few men, were aged 18 to 49.

The CDR3 is 15 residues long. Germline V CDR1 and CDR2: SSHAT, FNYEAQ (reference sequence). The V and J ends lost 6 bases and 1 base, in that order; junction bases with no gene match: 3. Adults of Caucasian background living in Nashville, Tennessee made up all donors. For genomic DNA, unsorted samples relied on tens of millions of PBMCs. Per the study methods: ImmunoSEQ only sent back junction sequences with no quality scores, so filtering was done differently. The repertoire was sequenced with immunoSEQ multiplex PCR; TCRdb's copy has only in-frame clones and lacks some. V and J calls and clone size are given by that table; D and trimming were obtained from the DNA. The repertoire holds 450,000 to 500,000 clones, with 79% as singletons. In its sample, this clone was seen a few times.

J is TRBJ2-2 and V is TRBV7-7, with 9 bases aligning to TRBD2. Sequenced material: PBMCs. The clonotype originates from a woman aged 40 to 55 in good health. Some clones in this sample may be carry-over from other donors' samples. CDR3 loop: CASRLTSGNTGELFF. The CDR3 DNA reads TGTGCCAGCAGACTGACTAGCGGGAACACCGGGGAGCTGTTTTTT. Together with reference TRBV7-7 and TRBJ2-2, the CDR3 gives the full variable domain: GAGVSQSPRYKVTKRGQDVTLRCDPISSHATLYWYQQALGQGPEFLTYFNYEAQPDKSGLPSDRFSAERPEGSISTLTIQRTEQRDSAMYRCASRLTSGNTGELFFGEGSRLTVL.